These 28 T cell receptor beta chains were all obtained from the same sample, sequenced in a study of T-cell memory formation after mild COVID-19. TCRdb used MiXCR to reprocess the 5' RACE reads, holding one entry per CDR3 protein. The repertoire has 550,000 to 600,000 distinct CDR3 sequences, 17% of them found once; the top ten carry around 7.8%. The sequencing input was PBMCs or a T cell subset sorted from them (not recorded which). These receptors were collected from an adult woman who had mild COVID-19 (a few samples of this study predate the infection). Cell type and time point are not known.

This clonotype has just a few counts. The rearrangement links TRBV14 to TRBJ1-1; unclear D gene. With 2 bases removed from V and 7 bases from J, the gap between germline ends came to 14 bases. The CDR3 sequence is 14 residues long. Germline V gene data show CDR1 as SGHDN and CDR2 as FVKESK. CDR3 coding DNA: TGTGCCAGCAGCCAACTTCAGAAGAGTGGTGAAGCTTTCTTT. This translates into CASSQLQKSGEAFF.

This clonotype was observed a few times. The chain has TRBV5-1 and TRBJ2-4, with 10 bases matching TRBD1. Germline CDR1 reads SGHRS; CDR2 reads YFSETQ. V gave up 1 base and J gave up 1 base; unmatched junction bases: 8. This CDR3 region has 18 residues. CDR3 region: CASSLRPPGQGAKNIQYF. The CDR3 DNA reads TGCGCCAGCAGCTTGAGACCCCCGGGACAGGGGGCCAAAAACATTCAGTACTTC.

The rearrangement joins TRBV3-1 to TRBJ2-7, with D perhaps TRBD1 (5 bases). The CDR3 covers 15 residues. Trimming cost V 4 bases and J 7 bases, with 20 bases left between them. CDR1 and CDR2 (germline): LGHDT, YNNKEL (reference sequence). CDR3 nucleotide sequence: TGTGCCAGCAGCCTCCGACAGAGCCACTACGAGGAGCAGTACTTC. This codes for CASSLRQSHYEEQYF.

The genes are TRBV4-1 and TRBJ1-1; the D gene is possibly TRBD1 (6 bases). Germline V gives CDR1 MGHRA, CDR2 YSYEKL. This CDR3 region has 16 residues. The V gene lost 3 bases and the J gene lost 1 base, with 15 bases spanning the gap. CDR3 residues: CASSHLPGQRNTEAFF. As DNA, the CDR3 is TGCGCCAGCAGCCACCTCCCGGGACAAAGGAACACTGAAGCTTTCTTT.

The V gene is TRBV20-1, the J gene TRBJ1-5; D is undetermined. Between the trimmed V and J ends, which lost 3 bases and 0 bases, there was a span of 9 bases. The CDR3 sequence is 14 residues long. Germline V gives CDR1 DFQATT, CDR2 SNEGSKA (reference sequence). CDR3 protein: CSASARYSNQPQHF. The CDR3 nucleotides read TGCAGTGCTAGCGCGAGGTATAGCAATCAGCCCCAGCATTTT.

The V and J genes are TRBV27 and TRBJ2-3; 14 nucleotides agree with TRBD2. The germline CDR1 and CDR2 sequences are MNHEY and SMNVEV (reference sequence). Trimming took 5 bases from V and 0 from J; bases not matched to a gene: 7. This CDR3 spans 18 amino acids. CDR3 in DNA: TGTGCCAGCAGTCCCGGGACTAGCGGGGGCCTTAGCACAGATACGCAGTATTTT. This encodes CASSPGTSGGLSTDTQYF.

A few counts support this clonotype. This chain links TRBV7-9 with TRBJ1-1; the D gene is possibly TRBD1 (5 bases). Per germline, CDR1 SEHNR and CDR2 FQNEAQ (reference sequence). This CDR3 is built from 15 residues. Deletions cut 10 bases from V and 6 bases from J, with 24 bases between. The DNA for the CDR3 is TGTGCCACCTCGGAAGGGGAAAGGTCTAGGGCTGAAGCTTTCTTT. Encoded protein: CATSEGERSRAEAFF.

This chain connects TRBV7-2 to TRBJ1-6, with 9 bases fitting TRBD1. J was trimmed by 7 bases and V by 5 bases; bases with no gene match: 3. The germline CDR1 and CDR2 sequences are SGHTA and FQGNSA. The CDR3 has 14 residues. CDR3 sequence reads: CASSNDRGNSPLHF. The CDR3 nucleotides read TGTGCCAGCAGCAACGACAGGGGGAATTCACCCCTCCACTTT. Full variable domain (remainder filled in from reference TRBV7-2 and TRBJ1-6): GAGVSQSPSNKVTEKGKDVELRCDPISGHTALYWYRQSLGQGLEFLIYFQGNSAPDKSGLPSDRFSAERTGGSVSTLTIQRTQQEDSAVYLCASSNDRGNSPLHFGNGTRLTVT.

This clonotype has just a few counts. The chain uses TRBV4-1 and TRBJ2-7; no definite D call. Germline CDR1 and CDR2: MGHRA and YSYEKL. This CDR3 spans 14 amino acids. Trimming pared 4 bases from V and 3 bases from J, leaving 13 bases between. The DNA for the CDR3 is TGCGCCAGCAGCCCCCAAGGCCCGATCTACGAGCAGTACTTC. Translating gives CASSPQGPIYEQYF.

This clonotype was seen many times. This chain connects TRBV11-1 to TRBJ2-1; 8 bases are shared with TRBD1. CDR3 size: 15 residues. Trimming removed 7 bases from V and 6 bases from J; junction bases left unmatched: 11. Per germline, CDR1 SGHAT and CDR2 FQDESV (reference sequence). CDR3 nucleotide sequence: TGTGCCAGCAATCGGGACAGGTCACATTCCAATGAGCAGTTCTTC. Protein product: CASNRDRSHSNEQFF.

CDR3 sequence reads: CSARNLAGAPNEQFF. The CDR3 nucleotides read TGCAGTGCTAGAAACCTAGCGGGGGCCCCCAATGAGCAGTTCTTC. The chain joins TRBV20-1 to TRBJ2-1; TRBD2 agrees at 10 bases. Germline assignment: CDR1 DFQATT and CDR2 SNEGSKA (reference sequence). J lost 6 bases, V lost 2 bases, and 7 bases had no gene match. This CDR3 contains 15 residues.

The rearrangement uses TRBV29-1 and TRBJ2-7; no clear D gene. The CDR3 is 14 amino acids. Germline CDR1 is SQVTM and CDR2 is ANQGSEA. Trimming stripped 2 bases from V and 2 bases from J, with 13 bases between. The CDR3 here is CSVEFVGIAYEQYF. CDR3 nucleotides: TGCAGCGTTGAATTCGTGGGCATCGCCTACGAGCAGTACTTC.

There are a few counts of this clonotype. The V call is TRBV4-1, the J call TRBJ2-4, with unresolved D. CDR1 is MGHRA, CDR2 YSYEKL, per germline. Trimming took 1 base from V and 9 from J, leaving 7 bases between them. CDR3 length: 12 residues. The CDR3 coding sequence is TGCGCCAGCAGCCAAGTAATGGGCATTCAGTACTTC. It codes for CASSQVMGIQYF.

The DNA of the CDR3 is TGTGCCAGCAGTCAGACAGGTCCTCAAGAGACCCAGTACTTC. It specifies CASSQTGPQETQYF. The chain uses TRBV6-2 or TRBV6-3 and TRBJ2-5; perhaps TRBD1 as D (6 bases). The V gene's germline CDR1 is MNHEY and CDR2 SVGEGT. This CDR3 has 14 residues. Trimming removed 5 bases from V and 2 bases from J, with 12 bases in between.

The V call is TRBV29-1, the J call TRBJ1-2; 7 bases are shared with TRBD1. Per germline, CDR1 SQVTM and CDR2 ANQGSEA. CDR3 size: 11 residues. After removal of 6 bases from V and 6 bases from J, the junction contained 4 bases not matched to a gene. In DNA, the CDR3 is TGCAGCGTAGAGGGGGCTGATGGCTACACCTTC. It translates to CSVEGADGYTF.

This clonotype was seen at least ten times. The V gene is TRBV5-6, the J gene TRBJ1-5; the D gene is possibly TRBD1 (5 bases). V was trimmed by 7 bases and J by 7 bases, leaving 21 bases between them. CDR1 SGHDT and CDR2 YYEEEE come from the germline V gene. There are 15 residues in the CDR3. The CDR3 bases are TGTGCCAGCTTATTTGAGGGGACCTCAGACCAGCCCCAGCATTTT. It is translated as CASLFEGTSDQPQHF.

This clonotype turned up a few times. CDR3 sequence (DNA): TGTGCCAGCAGCTTAACCACGACAGGGGGAACTGAAGCTTTCTTT. Translated: CASSLTTTGGTEAFF. The V gene is TRBV7-9, the J gene TRBJ1-1, with TRBD1 identical over 9 bases. Per germline, CDR1 SEHNR and CDR2 FQNEAQ (reference sequence). The CDR3 is made up of 15 amino acids. V was pared by 2 bases and J by 5 bases, with 6 bases of the junction left unmatched.

This chain links TRBV30 with TRBJ1-2, with D perhaps matching TRBD1 (6 bases). CDR3 length: 16 amino acids. The V end was cut by 2 bases, the J end by 8 bases, with 24 bases between. Germline V gene sequence: CDR1 GTSNPN, CDR2 SVGIG (reference sequence). The DNA for the CDR3 is TGTGCCTGGAGTCTTCAGCCAGGGGCGTCTAGGGACGGCTACACCTTC. Its translation is CAWSLQPGASRDGYTF.

The chain couples TRBV10-3 to TRBJ1-5; TRBD1 agrees at 9 bases. Germline V gene lookup returns CDR1 ENHRY and CDR2 SYGVKD. The CDR3 extends over 14 amino acids. Trimming took 6 bases from V and 7 from J; bases not matched to a gene: 7. The CDR3 coding sequence is TGTGCCATCAGGAAACAGGGGGCGGACCAGCCCCAGCATTTT. As protein: CAIRKQGADQPQHF.

This clonotype was recorded a few times. The chain uses TRBV11-2 and TRBJ2-2, with TRBD2 matching over 13 bases. Per germline, CDR1 SGHAT and CDR2 FQNNGV. This CDR3 comprises 19 residues. J was trimmed by 2 bases and V by 4 bases; bases with no gene match: 10. The DNA for the CDR3 is TGTGCCAGCAGCTCCCCGTGGGGACTAGCGGGACCAAACACCGGGGAGCTGTTTTTT. It is translated as CASSSPWGLAGPNTGELFF.

This clonotype has a handful of counts. V and J are TRBV6-5 and TRBJ2-5; D is tentatively TRBD1 or TRBD2 (6 bases each). The CDR3 is 16 amino acids. The V end was cut by 0 bases, the J end by 2 bases, with 13 bases between. CDR1 and CDR2 (germline): MNHEY, SVGAGI. The CDR3 sequence: CASSYSTRGDQETQYF. DNA for the CDR3: TGTGCCAGCAGTTACTCGACTAGGGGGGATCAAGAGACCCAGTACTTC.

The chain is built from TRBV7-8 and TRBJ2-7; TRBD2 is a possible D gene (6 bases). The length of the CDR3 is 13 residues. V was shortened by 5 bases and J by 5 bases, with 13 bases between the two germline ends. Germline V gene lookup returns CDR1 SGHVS and CDR2 FQNEAQ. The CDR3 loop reads CASSIRLDHEQYF. Here the CDR3 DNA reads TGTGCCAGCAGCATTCGACTAGACCACGAGCAGTACTTC.

This chain joins TRBV3-1 and TRBJ1-6; D is undetermined. Germline V gene sequence: CDR1 LGHDT, CDR2 YNNKEL (reference sequence). V was clipped by 3 bases and J by 4 bases, with 13 bases between them. The CDR3 is made up of 16 amino acids. CDR3 protein: CASSHTRTDYNSPLHF. CDR3 DNA: TGTGCCAGCAGCCATACACGGACTGATTATAATTCACCCCTCCACTTT. The full variable domain, its missing parts supplied by reference TRBV3-1 and TRBJ1-6, is DTAVSQTPKYLVTQMGNDKSIKCEQNLGHDTMYWYKQDSKKFLKIMFSYNNKELIINETVPNRFSPKSPDKAHLNLHINSLELGDSAVYFCASSHTRTDYNSPLHFGNGTRLTVT.

The chain joins TRBV7-9 to TRBJ2-5; 8 nucleotides agree with TRBD2. V was pared by 4 bases and J by 4 bases, with 8 bases of the junction left unmatched. The CDR3 contains 15 residues. Germline CDR1 is SEHNR and CDR2 is FQNEAQ (reference sequence). The CDR3 sequence is CASSSLLAARETQYF. In DNA, the CDR3 is TGTGCCAGCAGCTCGCTACTAGCGGCCCGAGAGACCCAGTACTTC.

The rearrangement links TRBV6-2 or TRBV6-3 to TRBJ1-1, with 7 bases fitting TRBD1. Germline CDR1 and CDR2: MNHEY and SVGEGT. CDR3 size: 15 residues. V was pared by 6 bases and J by 1 base, with 8 bases of the junction left unmatched. CDR3 nucleotide sequence: TGTGCCAGCAGGCACCCGGGACAGAAGAACACTGAAGCTTTCTTT. Translated: CASRHPGQKNTEAFF.

The gene calls are TRBV11-2 and TRBJ1-1, with 8 bases identical to TRBD1. V was pared by 8 bases and J by 5 bases, with 13 bases of the junction left unmatched. The CDR3 consists of 15 residues. The germline gives CDR1 SGHAT, CDR2 FQNNGV. The CDR3 here is CASRLGGQGETEAFF. DNA for the CDR3: TGTGCCAGCCGACTCGGAGGACAGGGAGAGACTGAAGCTTTCTTT.

This clonotype was counted a few times. CDR3 sequence: CASSLAGTGAREPQHF. The CDR3 DNA reads as TGTGCCAGCAGCTTAGCGGGGACAGGGGCAAGAGAGCCCCAGCATTTT. The rearrangement links TRBV7-2 to TRBJ1-5; 10 bases align to TRBD1. V was clipped by 0 bases and J by 8 bases; unmatched bases: 7. Germline V gene sequence: CDR1 SGHTA, CDR2 FQGNSA. The CDR3 has 16 amino acids.

This clonotype was seen a few times. The rearrangement links TRBV6-2 or TRBV6-3 to TRBJ2-1, with 9 nucleotides matching TRBD2. The CDR3 extends over 16 amino acids. J gave up 0 bases and V 6 bases, and 6 bases lay outside the gene matches. Germline V gene lookup returns CDR1 MNHEY and CDR2 SVGEGT. CDR3 sequence: CASRGLTSGSYNEQFF. The CDR3 DNA follows: TGTGCCAGCAGGGGTCTGACTAGCGGCTCCTACAATGAGCAGTTCTTC.